This passage covers 31 T cell receptor beta chains from one sample sequenced in a study of blood T cell repertoires in COVID-19. Profiled with immunoSEQ multiplex PCR; TCRdb holds only in-frame clones, not every one. The data contain almost 250,000 clones, roughly 86% of them singletons. The sequencing input was peripheral blood. These receptors were obtained from a woman between 55 and 75 years old who had recovered from COVID-19.

The genes are TRBV6-4 and TRBJ2-7, with 10 bases lining up with TRBD1. The CDR3 length is 15 residues. Looked up from germline, CDR1 is MRHNA and CDR2 is SNTAGT. V was pared by 2 bases and J by 3 bases, with 4 bases of the junction left unmatched. CDR3 nucleotides: TGTGCCAGCAGTGACCTGCGGGACAGGGGCTACGAGCAGTACTTC. Amino acid sequence: CASSDLRDRGYEQYF.

The V and J genes are TRBV6-5 and TRBJ2-7; tentative D call: TRBD1 (5 bases). The CDR3 sequence is 14 residues long. Trimming shortened V by 5 bases and J by 1 base, and 12 bases separated the two germline ends. CDR1 is MNHEY and CDR2 is SVGAGI in the germline V gene. In DNA, the CDR3 is TGTGCCAGCAGTATTTGGCCAGGGTCCTACGAGCAGTACTTC. Encoded protein: CASSIWPGSYEQYF.

This chain joins TRBV4-1 and TRBJ1-2; weak D call: TRBD1 (6 bases). Germline values: CDR1 MGHRA, CDR2 YSYEKL. This CDR3 has 14 amino acids. The V end lost 4 bases, the J end lost 0 bases, and 9 bases lay between the germline ends. CDR3 nucleotide sequence: TGCGCCAGCAGCCCGGGACACGCTAACTATGGCTACACCTTC. Encoded protein: CASSPGHANYGYTF.

The chain employs TRBV6-1 and TRBJ2-5; tentative D call: TRBD2 (5 bases). V was pared by 3 bases and J by 4 bases, with 9 bases between. Germline CDR1 MNHNS, CDR2 SASEGT. The CDR3 spans 13 residues. The DNA of the CDR3 is TGTGCCAGCAGTGATGGGAGTGCAGAGACCCAGTACTTC. Residues: CASSDGSAETQYF.

The sample holds many counts of this clone. The gene calls are TRBV2 and TRBJ2-7; 7 positions match TRBD1. With 6 bases clipped from V and 3 bases from J, the junction kept 5 bases outside the gene matches. The germline CDR1 and CDR2 sequences are SNHLY and FYNNEI. The CDR3 spans 13 residues. The CDR3 DNA follows: TGTGCCAGCAGCCATAGGGACAGCTACGAGCAGTACTTC. Translated, it gives CASSHRDSYEQYF.

The chain joins TRBV5-1 to TRBJ2-2, with TRBD1 matching 11 bases. This CDR3 region has 17 residues. After removal of 1 base from V and 1 base from J, the junction contained 3 bases not matched to a gene. Germline loops: CDR1 SGHRS, CDR2 YFSETQ. CDR3 residues: CASSLRTGGLNTGELFF. CDR3 DNA: TGCGCCAGCAGCTTGAGGACAGGGGGCCTGAACACCGGGGAGCTGTTTTTT.

The chain recombines TRBV7-8 with TRBJ1-2; 7 bases map to TRBD1. Germline assignment: CDR1 SGHVS and CDR2 FQNEAQ. V was clipped by 0 bases and J by 7 bases; unmatched bases: 11. This CDR3 has 16 amino acids. The CDR3 loop reads CASSLAFPQGGVGYTF. DNA of the CDR3: TGTGCCAGCAGCTTAGCGTTTCCTCAGGGGGGCGTTGGCTACACCTTC.

CDR3 DNA: TGTGCCAGCAGCTATAGAAACACCGGGGAGCTGTTTTTT. It encodes CASSYRNTGELFF. The chain carries TRBV7-2 and TRBJ2-2; D is unresolved. V lost 4 bases and J lost 2, with 5 bases in between. The CDR3 totals 13 residues. Germline CDR1 is SGHTA and CDR2 is FQGNSA.

The chain carries TRBV7-3 and TRBJ1-1; weak D call: TRBD1 (6 bases). The CDR3 contains 15 residues. V dropped 4 bases and J dropped 5 bases, with 17 bases sitting between them. Germline V lookup: CDR1 SGHTA, CDR2 FQGTGA. CDR3 coding DNA: TGTGCCAGCAGCTCCACAGGGACGAGGGGAACTGAAGCTTTCTTT. This gives the protein CASSSTGTRGTEAFF.

This chain's CDR3 is CASSLRAVEQFF. In nucleotides, the CDR3 is TGTGCCAGCAGCCTGAGGGCTGTTGAGCAGTTCTTC. The chain uses TRBV3-1 (or the pseudogene TRBV3-2) and TRBJ2-1; the D gene is possibly TRBD2 (5 bases). The CDR3 sequence is 12 residues long. Germline V gene sequence: CDR1 LGHDT, CDR2 YNNKEL (reference sequence). Trimming shortened V by 4 bases and J by 9 bases, and 10 bases separated the two germline ends.

The chain is built from TRBV27 and TRBJ2-1; TRBD2 matches at 13 bases. From germline, CDR1 is MNHEY and CDR2 SMNVEV (reference sequence). The CDR3 extends over 16 amino acids. J gave up 12 bases and V 0 bases, and 8 bases lay outside the gene matches. Written as DNA, the CDR3 is TGTGCCAGCAGTTTATCGAGGACTAGCGGGGGTACAGGGCAGTTCTTC. It yields the protein CASSLSRTSGGTGQFF.

This sequence joins TRBV2 and TRBJ2-5; D is perhaps TRBD1 (6 bases). Germline assignment: CDR1 SNHLY and CDR2 FYNNEI. The V and J ends lost 6 bases and 5 bases respectively, with 19 bases between them. The CDR3 contains 15 residues. The CDR3 bases are TGTGCCAGCAGATCACAGGGCGCGCAGGGGGAGACCCAGTACTTC. As protein: CASRSQGAQGETQYF.

This clone was detected a few times. V gene TRBV3-1 (or the pseudogene TRBV3-2) combines with J gene TRBJ1-4; 9 bases line up with TRBD1. V gave up 2 bases and J gave up 6 bases; unmatched junction bases: 4. The CDR3 is 15 amino acids. Germline CDR1 reads LGHDT; CDR2 reads YNNKEL (reference sequence). The CDR3 nucleotides are TGTGCCAGCAGCCAATATGGGACAGGGTATGAAAAACTGTTTTTT. This sequence encodes CASSQYGTGYEKLFF.

J is TRBJ1-3 and V is TRBV7-2, with a tentative D call TRBD1 (5 bases). Germline V gene data show CDR1 as SGHTA and CDR2 as FQGNSA. Trimming shortened V by 5 bases and J by 0 bases, and 17 bases separated the two germline ends. This CDR3 region has 17 residues. The CDR3 protein is CASSRSSGAASGNTIYF. The CDR3 nucleotides are TGTGCCAGCAGCCGGTCAAGTGGGGCAGCCTCTGGAAACACCATATATTTT.

The chain employs TRBV9 and TRBJ2-2, with D possibly TRBD1 on 5 matching bases. Germline assignment: CDR1 SGDLS and CDR2 YYNGEE. The CDR3 runs 14 residues. The V gene lost 6 bases and the J gene lost 1 base, with 10 bases spanning the gap. The CDR3 DNA reads TGTGCCAGCAAGTCCAGGGAGAACACCGGGGAGCTGTTTTTT. This translates into CASKSRENTGELFF. Filled out from reference TRBV9 and TRBJ2-2, the complete variable domain reads DSGVTQTPKHLITATGQRVTLRCSPRSGDLSVYWYQQSLDQGLQFLIQYYNGEERAKGNILERFSAQQFPDLHSELNLSSLELGDSALYFCASKSRENTGELFFGEGSRLTVL.

The gene calls are TRBV19 and TRBJ1-1; D may be TRBD1 (5 bases). V lost 6 bases to trimming and J lost 3 bases, with 17 bases between them. This CDR3 is built from 15 residues. Per the germline V gene, CDR1 is LNHDA and CDR2 is SQIVND (reference sequence). This CDR3 reads CASREQVASDTEAFF. The DNA of the CDR3 is TGTGCCAGTAGAGAACAGGTTGCTTCAGACACTGAAGCTTTCTTT.

This clone appeared once. CDR3 DNA: TGTGCCAGCAGCCAAGCCAGGGGCGAGCAGTACTTC. It encodes CASSQARGEQYF. The chain uses TRBV3-1 (or the pseudogene TRBV3-2) and TRBJ2-7; TRBD1 is a possible D gene (6 bases). This CDR3 is 12 amino acids long. Germline values: CDR1 LGHDT, CDR2 YNNKEL (reference sequence). V gave up 1 base and J gave up 6 bases, with 7 bases separating them.

A word on this clone: At one end the junction does not follow the germline gene, possibly because of a read error. The V call is TRBV7-7, the J call TRBJ2-2; a possible D gene is TRBD2 (6 bases). The CDR3 contains 17 residues. Germline loops: CDR1 SSHAT, CDR2 FNYEAQ (reference sequence). The CDR3 DNA reads TGTGCTAGCAGCCGAACCCCCGGCCCTAGCGTAGCCGGGGAGCTGTTTTTT. Translation: CASSRTPGPSVAGELFF.

On this clone: Without the conserved terminal phenylalanine or tryptophan, this CDR3 likely stems from a read error. The DNA is omitted, as the CDR3 cannot be located on it reliably, and the CDR3 follows TCRdb's listing. The chain is built from TRBV20-1 and TRBJ1-2. The CDR3 sequence runs 8 residues, both termini included. Germline assignment: CDR1 DFQATT and CDR2 SNEGSKA (reference sequence). The CDR3 sequence is CSARGGRL.

V is TRBV6-5 and J is TRBJ1-3; TRBD1 matches 7 bases. The CDR3 loop spans 14 amino acids. Trimming cost V 9 bases and J 2 bases; bases outside gene matches: 7. From germline, CDR1 is MNHEY and CDR2 SVGAGI. The DNA of the CDR3 is TGTGCCAGTTCAAGACAGGGAGCTGGAAACACCATATATTTT. It is translated as CASSRQGAGNTIYF.

The chain uses TRBV2 and TRBJ2-2; D gene ambiguous. This CDR3 has 13 amino acids. Trimming removed 7 bases at V and 5 bases at J, with 11 bases between. The germline V gene has CDR1 SNHLY and CDR2 FYNNEI. CDR3 nucleotides: TGTGCCAGCATCCCCCCCGGGACCGGGGAGCTGTTTTTT. Translated, it gives CASIPPGTGELFF.

This clone was observed a single time. The chain couples TRBV7-2 to TRBJ2-5; 16 bases align to TRBD2. Looked up from germline, CDR1 is SGHTA and CDR2 is FQGNSA. Trimming took 7 bases from V and 2 from J; bases not matched to a gene: 1. The CDR3 loop spans 15 amino acids. The CDR3 loop is CASTGLAGGQETQYF. As DNA, the CDR3 is TGTGCCAGCACGGGACTAGCGGGGGGGCAAGAGACCCAGTACTTC.

CDR3 protein: CASSEVGQGNSPLHF. CDR3 in DNA: TGTGCCAGCAGTGAAGTCGGACAGGGGAATTCACCCCTCCACTTT. The rearrangement joins TRBV6-1 to TRBJ1-6, with TRBD1 matching over 9 bases. The CDR3 runs 15 residues. V was clipped by 1 base and J by 7 bases; unmatched bases: 2. CDR1 is MNHNS, CDR2 SASEGT, per germline.

The V gene is TRBV27, the J gene TRBJ2-6, with D perhaps matching TRBD2 (5 bases). The CDR3 totals 15 residues. V was trimmed by 6 bases and J by 2 bases, leaving 11 bases between them. Germline CDR1 MNHEY, CDR2 SMNVEV (reference sequence). CDR3 residues: CASSPLGAGANVLTF. For the CDR3, the DNA is TGTGCCAGCAGCCCGCTCGGGGCTGGGGCCAACGTCCTGACTTTC.

The chain employs TRBV27 and TRBJ2-2, with D possibly TRBD2 on 6 matching bases. Germline V gene data show CDR1 as MNHEY and CDR2 as SMNVEV (reference sequence). This CDR3 has 14 residues. The V gene lost 9 bases and the J gene lost 7 bases, with 18 bases spanning the gap. The CDR3 DNA follows: TGTGCCAGTTACCCTTGGGCTAGCGTCGGGGAGCTGTTTTTT. This encodes CASYPWASVGELFF.

Remarks on this clone: This may stem from a read error, because a much larger clone lies one nucleotide away. The genes are TRBV7-3 and TRBJ1-5, with unresolved D. Trimming shortened V by 2 bases and J by 4 bases, and 6 bases separated the two germline ends. Germline CDR1 and CDR2: SGHTA and FQGTGA. This CDR3 region has 13 residues. The chain's CDR3 is CASSLSTNQPQHF. CDR3 DNA sequence: TGTGCCAGCAGCTTATCCACAAATCAGCCCCAGCATTTT.

This clone was recorded once. V gene TRBV18 combines with J gene TRBJ2-7; 7 nucleotides agree with TRBD1. The length of the CDR3 is 16 residues. After removal of 5 bases from V and 0 bases from J, the junction contained 10 bases not matched to a gene. In germline, CDR1 is KGHSH, CDR2 LQKENI. CDR3 region: CASSKRGGQSSYEQYF. DNA of the CDR3: TGTGCCAGCTCAAAACGAGGGGGCCAGAGCTCCTACGAGCAGTACTTC.

V usage is TRBV23-1 and J usage is TRBJ2-2, with D possibly being TRBD1 (6 bases). TRBV23-1 is identified as an open reading frame with a role that is uncertain. The CDR3 is 16 amino acids. V dropped 4 bases and J dropped 4 bases, with 16 bases sitting between them. The CDR3 protein is CASSPWRTESTGELFF. The CDR3 nucleotides are TGCGCCAGCAGTCCCTGGCGGACAGAGAGCACCGGGGAGCTGTTTTTT.

In DNA form, the CDR3 reads TGCGCCAGCAGCTTGGCCACCGGGACTTCGGGGGGGTATGGCTACACCTTC. It codes for CASSLATGTSGGYGYTF. The chain is built from TRBV5-1 and TRBJ1-2, with a tentative D call TRBD1 (5 bases). Per the germline V gene, CDR1 is SGHRS and CDR2 is YFSETQ. Trimming removed 0 bases from V and 5 bases from J, with 20 bases in between. CDR3 length: 17 residues.

The V call is TRBV3-1 (or the pseudogene TRBV3-2), the J call TRBJ1-1; D not certain. Germline loops: CDR1 LGHDT, CDR2 YNNKEL (reference sequence). The CDR3 is 13 amino acids. Trimming stripped 6 bases from V and 4 bases from J, with 12 bases between. Here the CDR3 DNA reads TGTGCCAGCAGGACTAGGCTAAGCACTGAAGCTTTCTTT. This translates into CASRTRLSTEAFF.

The chain has TRBV28 and TRBJ2-7; D is possibly TRBD2 (5 bases). V dropped 6 bases and J dropped 4 bases, with 16 bases sitting between them. The CDR3 is made up of 14 amino acids. Germline assignment: CDR1 MDHEN and CDR2 SYDVKM. CDR3: CASREDGPEYEQYF. The CDR3, as DNA: TGTGCCAGCAGGGAGGACGGGCCCGAGTACGAGCAGTACTTC. The entire variable domain, with the rest obtained from reference TRBV28 and TRBJ2-7, is as follows: DVKVTQSSRYLVKRTGEKVFLECVQDMDHENMFWYRQDPGLGLRLIYFSYDVKMKEKGDIPEGYSVSREKKERFSLILESASTNQTSMYLCASREDGPEYEQYFGPGTRLTVT.